This is a list of T cell receptor beta chains from one sample in a study of control samples from healthy donors and cancer patients. Repertoires were generated with immunoSEQ multiplex PCR, while TCRdb's copy carries only in-frame clones and drops some. Of 350,000 to 450,000 clones listed, 80% to 95% are singletons. Sequenced material: PBMCs. All receptors come from a man aged 35 to 55 with head and neck cancer. The conserved cysteine and the conserved F or W are not part of the CDR3 here. Not every row has a clone size; where given, it reads once, few, many or a size class.

V gene	J gene	clone size	CDR3 protein
TRBV10-2	TRBJ1-1	-	ASSGEGFEAF
TRBV27	TRBJ1-6	-	ASSLRQGENSPLH
TRBV7-6	TRBJ2-5	-	ASSAHATGGETQY
TRBV6-6	TRBJ2-3	-	ASSSFGENTQY
TRBV5-1	TRBJ2-1	-	ASSWRTSGSGWNEQF
TRBV4-1	TRBJ1-5	-	ASSLDRDGGEPQH
TRBV27	TRBJ2-6	-	ASSWGAGANVLT
TRBV3-1/TRBV3-2	TRBJ2-1	-	ASSQPWTSGSRDEQF
TRBV7-2	TRBJ2-2	-	ASSSEGNTGELF
TRBV7-9	TRBJ2-1	-	ASSLPHRLAGVNNEQF
TRBV3-1/TRBV3-2	TRBJ2-4	once	ASSQIGEPRDIQY
TRBV9	TRBJ2-3	-	ASSFRSRTDTQY
TRBV7-3	TRBJ1-3	-	VSSLGRSSGNTIY
TRBV7-9	TRBJ2-1	-	ASSLVLAGGIEQF
TRBV2	TRBJ1-3	few	ASGGGWDAIY
TRBV7-9	TRBJ2-1	-	ASTYLRVEQF
TRBV4-1	TRBJ2-2	-	ASSQEPSGRAGGELF
TRBV4-1	TRBJ2-7	-	ASSLRDPSLEQY
TRBV7-3	TRBJ1-3	-	ASSFTGTGESGNTIY
TRBV10-1	TRBJ2-7	-	ASSEGTGGSYEQY
TRBV28	TRBJ1-1	-	ASSLFSANTEAF
TRBV5-1	TRBJ2-2	once	ASSPLAGGVANTGELF
TRBV30	TRBJ1-4	-	AWSVDEKLF
TRBV5-8	TRBJ2-3	-	ASSLKGTDTQY
TRBV11-1	TRBJ1-3	-	ASSPRRRLVDTIY
TRBV24-1	TRBJ2-2	-	ATRWAGTGTNTGELF
TRBV7-2	TRBJ2-5	-	ASSSGGTSQETQY
TRBV7-8	TRBJ1-5	-	ASSLGTGSNQPQH
TRBV7-2	TRBJ2-1	once	ASSLDLVASGNEQF
TRBV7-2	TRBJ1-5	-	ASSLGRRQPGNQPQH
TRBV5-4	TRBJ2-3	-	ASSLGGARDTQY
TRBV15	TRBJ1-2	-	ATSRARGSDGYT
TRBV6-5	TRBJ1-1	-	ASGYGQKNTEAF
TRBV7-6	TRBJ1-1	-	ASSWDRDGNTEAF
TRBV7-9	TRBJ2-3	-	ASSLLGGPDTQY
TRBV19	TRBJ1-3	-	ASTRASSGNTIY